This T cell receptor (beta chain) was observed in a study of cytomegalovirus exposure and HLA in healthy donors. CDR1 MGHDK and CDR2 SYGVNS come from the germline V gene. This CDR3 has 14 amino acids. The V gene lost 4 bases and the J gene lost 2 bases, with 11 bases spanning the gap. The PCR used 60 Vbeta and 13 Jbeta primers. Some clones are missing from TCRdb's copy, which holds only in-frame ones; the method was immunoSEQ multiplex PCR. The sample includes fewer than 80,000 clones, 65% to 75% seen only once; the top ten take 4.5% to 6%. Specimen: PBMCs. This receptor was identified in a woman aged 25-40 years in good health and CMV-seronegative. The V call is TRBV25-1, the J call TRBJ1-1; D is possibly TRBD1 (5 bases). The chain's CDR3 is CASSGKQVNTEAFF. The CDR3 nucleotides are TGTGCCAGCAGTGGAAAACAGGTTAACACTGAAGCTTTCTTT.